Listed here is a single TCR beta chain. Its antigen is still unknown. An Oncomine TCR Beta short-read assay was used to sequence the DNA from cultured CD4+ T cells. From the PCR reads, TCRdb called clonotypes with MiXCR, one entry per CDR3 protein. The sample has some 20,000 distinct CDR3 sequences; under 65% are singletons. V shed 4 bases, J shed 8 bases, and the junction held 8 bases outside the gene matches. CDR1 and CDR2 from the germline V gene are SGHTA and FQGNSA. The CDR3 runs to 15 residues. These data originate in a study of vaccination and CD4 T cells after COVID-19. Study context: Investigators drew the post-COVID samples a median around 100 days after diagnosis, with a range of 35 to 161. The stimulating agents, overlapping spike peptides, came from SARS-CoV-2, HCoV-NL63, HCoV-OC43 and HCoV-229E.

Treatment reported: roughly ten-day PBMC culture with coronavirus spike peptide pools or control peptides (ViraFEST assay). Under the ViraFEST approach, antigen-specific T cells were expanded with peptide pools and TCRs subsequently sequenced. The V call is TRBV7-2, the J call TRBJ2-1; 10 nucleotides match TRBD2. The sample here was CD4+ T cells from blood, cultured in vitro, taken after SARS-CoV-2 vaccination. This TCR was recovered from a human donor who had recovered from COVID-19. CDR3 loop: CASSSSSGSQYEQFF. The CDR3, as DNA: TGTGCCAGCAGCTCCTCTAGCGGGAGTCAGTATGAGCAGTTCTTC.